Reported below is one T cell receptor beta chain. The data belong to a study of blood T cell repertoires in COVID-19. Study-wide context: The samples span acute and convalescent COVID-19 from the United States, Italy and Spain. Sources were T cells, B-cell-depleted T cells, or PBMCs; the material itself was cDNA or gDNA.

Per the authors' pipeline: Counts of nucleated cells, estimated from reference gene primer amplification, were obtained. The method was immunoSEQ multiplex PCR; TCRdb's version includes in-frame clones alone and lacks a portion of them. The V and J calls and clone size are taken from that table; D and trimming were inferred from the DNA. The sample shows 90,000 to 150,000 clones, around 88% of them seen only once. Germline V gene data show CDR1 as LNHDA and CDR2 as SQIVND (reference sequence). Trimming took off 3 bases at V and 8 bases at J, with 25 bases between the two ends. The CDR3 extends over 17 amino acids.

The chain links TRBV19 to TRBJ1-2; D is undetermined. The source material was peripheral blood. This TCR came from a woman aged 45-65 years with active or convalescent COVID-19. The CDR3 spells CASSMVQPARGSIGYTF. The CDR3, as DNA: TGTGCCAGTAGTATGGTACAGCCGGCTCGGGGTTCGATCGGCTACACCTTC.